One sample yielded the 2 T cell receptor beta chains listed below, sequenced in a study of shared clonotypes between healthy human individuals. TCRdb's table, derived via immunoSEQ multiplex PCR, lists solely in-frame clones and lacks some. This sample has 2.5 million or so clones; roughly 92% occur once, and the top ten carry 0.11% to 0.15%. The sequenced sample consisted of naive CD4+ T cells sorted from blood. Stated subset: CD45RA+ positively selected. The receptors stem from a man between 18 and 35 years old in good health.

This clone was picked up one time. The rearrangement uses TRBV19 and TRBJ2-7, with 9 bases matching TRBD2. The CDR3 is 18 amino acids. The J segment lost 8 bases and the V segment lost 3 bases, leaving 20 bases of the junction unmatched. Germline CDR1 is LNHDA and CDR2 is SQIVND (reference sequence). CDR3 sequence (DNA): TGTGCCAGTAGTATTGCGGTGGAGAGGACTAGCGCGGTCTCCAAGCAGTACTTC. Translated: CASSIAVERTSAVSKQYF.

The gene calls are TRBV5-1 and TRBJ2-1; the D call may be TRBD1 or TRBD2 (6 bases each). This CDR3 is built from 14 residues. Germline loops: CDR1 SGHRS, CDR2 YFSETQ. V dropped 0 bases and J dropped 9 bases, with 13 bases sitting between them. This CDR3 reads CASSLERETGEQFF. For the CDR3, the DNA is TGCGCCAGCAGCTTGGAACGGGAGACAGGTGAGCAGTTCTTC. The variable domain in full, completed from reference TRBV5-1 and TRBJ2-1, reads KAGVTQTPRYLIKTRGQQVTLSCSPISGHRSVSWYQQTPGQGLQFLFEYFSETQRNKGNFPGRFSGRQFSNSRSEMNVSTLELGDSALYLCASSLERETGEQFFGPGTRLTVL.